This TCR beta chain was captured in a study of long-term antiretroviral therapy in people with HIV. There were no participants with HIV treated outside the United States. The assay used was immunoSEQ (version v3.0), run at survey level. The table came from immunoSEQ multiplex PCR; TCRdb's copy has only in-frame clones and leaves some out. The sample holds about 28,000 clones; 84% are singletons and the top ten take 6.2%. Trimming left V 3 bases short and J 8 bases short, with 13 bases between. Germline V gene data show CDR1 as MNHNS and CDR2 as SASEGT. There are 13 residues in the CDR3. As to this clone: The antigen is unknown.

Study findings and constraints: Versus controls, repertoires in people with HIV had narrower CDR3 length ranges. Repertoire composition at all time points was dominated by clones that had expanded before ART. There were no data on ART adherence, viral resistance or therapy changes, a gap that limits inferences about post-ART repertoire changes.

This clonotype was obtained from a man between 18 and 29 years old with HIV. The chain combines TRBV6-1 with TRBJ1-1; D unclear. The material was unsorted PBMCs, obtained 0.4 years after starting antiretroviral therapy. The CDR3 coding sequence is TGTGCCAGCAGTGATACGATAACCGGGGAAGCTTTCTTT. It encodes CASSDTITGEAFF.